The next 2 T cell receptor beta chains were all read from a single sample in a study of identical twins. Each CDR3 protein gets one entry after TCRdb re-called the 5' RACE reads with MiXCR. The sample lists 1.5 million to 2 million distinct CDR3 sequences; roughly a third were seen once. Material: cord blood. Receptors were obtained from a newborn girl in good health.

The gene calls are TRBV10-3 and TRBJ1-2; the D gene is possibly TRBD1 (5 bases). V shed 6 bases and J shed 5 bases, with 19 bases lying between them. Germline V gives CDR1 ENHRY, CDR2 SYGVKD. The CDR3 is made up of 15 amino acids. The CDR3 loop reads CAISKPGGEEYGYTF. In DNA, the CDR3 is TGTGCCATCAGCAAACCTGGGGGGGAGGAGTATGGCTACACCTTC.

This clonotype was recorded many times. The gene calls are TRBV5-6 and TRBJ2-1; 7 bases match TRBD1. CDR3 length: 15 residues. After removal of 2 bases from V and 4 bases from J, the junction contained 6 bases not matched to a gene. CDR1 SGHDT and CDR2 YYEEEE come from the germline V gene. CDR3 bases: TGTGCCAGCAGCTTAACGGCAGGGGGTTACAATGAGCAGTTCTTC. It yields the protein CASSLTAGGYNEQFF.